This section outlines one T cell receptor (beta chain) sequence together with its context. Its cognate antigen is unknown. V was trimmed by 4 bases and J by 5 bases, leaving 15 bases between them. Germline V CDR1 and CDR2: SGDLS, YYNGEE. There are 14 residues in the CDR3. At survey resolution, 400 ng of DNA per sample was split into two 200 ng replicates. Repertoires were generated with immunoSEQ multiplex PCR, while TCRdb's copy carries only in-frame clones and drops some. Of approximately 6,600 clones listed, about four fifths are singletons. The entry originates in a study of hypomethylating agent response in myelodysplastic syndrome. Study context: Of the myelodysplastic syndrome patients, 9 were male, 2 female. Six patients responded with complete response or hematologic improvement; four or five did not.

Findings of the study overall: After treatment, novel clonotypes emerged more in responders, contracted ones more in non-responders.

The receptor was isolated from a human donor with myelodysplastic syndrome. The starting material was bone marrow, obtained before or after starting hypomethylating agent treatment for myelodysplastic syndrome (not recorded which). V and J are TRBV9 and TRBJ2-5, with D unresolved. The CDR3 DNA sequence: TGTGCCAGCAGCCCACCTCAAGCCGGGGAGACCCAGTACTTC. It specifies CASSPPQAGETQYF.